Following are 18 T cell receptor beta chains from one sample sequenced in a study of T cells in Graves' hyperthyroidism and ophthalmopathy. RNA transcripts were the template for amplifying TCR beta CDR3 regions. When the TCR CDR3 underwent first-round RT-PCR, the HTBI primer set was used. Each CDR3 protein is one row after TCRdb ran MiXCR on the multiplex PCR reads. This table holds hundreds of thousands of distinct CDR3 sequences, just under 20% found once. Sequencing was performed on blood. The receptors were sampled from a man aged 40-55 years with Graves' ophthalmopathy.

Comment on this clonotype: Mismatch with germline at one junction end may stem from a read error. The chain recombines TRBV7-6 with TRBJ1-6; no definite D call. The CDR3 runs to 13 residues. Germline CDR1 SGHVS, CDR2 FNYEAQ. CDR3 coding DNA: TGTCCCAGCAGCTTAGTTTTGGGCTCACCCCTCCACTTT. It specifies CPSSLVLGSPLHF.

This clonotype was picked up a small number of times. The rearrangement uses TRBV14 and TRBJ2-7, with 9 bases matching TRBD1. The V gene's germline CDR1 is SGHDN and CDR2 FVKESK. The CDR3 length is 15 residues. V shed 2 bases, J shed 5 bases, and the junction held 7 bases outside the gene matches. The CDR3 sequence: CASSQIGDREDEQYF. DNA for the CDR3: TGTGCCAGCAGCCAAATTGGGGACAGGGAGGACGAGCAGTACTTC.

This clonotype was detected many times. In DNA, the CDR3 is TGTGCCAGCAGTCCCGCGGCCGGGGGCCAAGAGACCCAGTACTTC. This translates into CASSPAAGGQETQYF. The rearrangement links TRBV12-3 or TRBV12-4 to TRBJ2-5; D is possibly TRBD2 (6 bases). The V and J ends lost 5 bases and 1 base respectively, with 14 bases between them. The CDR3 extends over 15 amino acids.

This clonotype has ten or more counts. V and J are TRBV7-3 and TRBJ2-2; 7 bases align to TRBD1. V lost 5 bases, J lost 8 bases, and 11 bases stayed unmatched. From germline, CDR1 is SGHTA and CDR2 FQGTGA. The CDR3 runs to 15 residues. This chain's CDR3 is CASSPTTGAVGELFF. The CDR3 DNA sequence: TGTGCCAGCAGCCCCACCACAGGGGCGGTTGGGGAGCTGTTTTTT.

This sequence joins TRBV12-3 or TRBV12-4 and TRBJ1-5, with a possible D match to TRBD1 (6 bases). The V end lost 7 bases, the J end lost 1 base, and 11 bases lay between the germline ends. CDR3 length: 14 residues. The CDR3 nucleotides are TGTGCCAGCACCTTTACAGGGAGCAATCAGCCCCAGCATTTT. Translated: CASTFTGSNQPQHF.

This clonotype was detected many times. The chain links TRBV7-9 to TRBJ1-2; no definite D call. This CDR3 region has 11 residues. Between the trimmed V and J ends, which lost 5 bases and 3 bases, there was a span of 4 bases. Germline V CDR1 and CDR2: SEHNR, FQNEAQ (reference sequence). For the CDR3, the DNA is TGTGCCAGCAGCCCTGACTATGGCTACACCTTC. Translating gives CASSPDYGYTF. Full variable domain (rest looked up from reference TRBV7-9 and TRBJ1-2): DTGVSQNPRHKITKRGQNVTFRCDPISEHNRLYWYRQTLGQGPEFLTYFQNEAQLEKSRLLSDRFSAERPKGSFSTLEIQRTEQGDSAMYLCASSPDYGYTFGSGTRLTVV.

CDR3 sequence (DNA): TGTGCCAGCAGCCTCAGAAACGACGGGAAGACCCAGTACTTC. This sequence encodes CASSLRNDGKTQYF. J is TRBJ2-5 and V is TRBV7-9; TRBD2 might be the D (5 bases). V lost 5 bases and J 6 bases, leaving 16 bases between the germline ends. There are 14 residues in the CDR3. CDR1 is SEHNR, CDR2 FQNEAQ, per germline (reference sequence).

The sample holds many counts of this clonotype. The rearrangement uses TRBV11-2 and TRBJ2-1; D gene unclear. The CDR3 has 15 residues. Looked up from germline, CDR1 is SGHAT and CDR2 is FQNNGV. V was cut by 5 bases and J by 4 bases, with 15 bases left in between. The CDR3 region has the DNA TGTGCCAGCAGCCCAGAAAATCTACAGTACAATGAGCAGTTCTTC. This sequence encodes CASSPENLQYNEQFF.

This clonotype was seen repeatedly, ten times or more. The rearrangement joins TRBV20-1 to TRBJ2-3, with 10 bases lining up with TRBD2. CDR1 and CDR2 (germline): DFQATT, SNEGSKA (reference sequence). This CDR3 comprises 14 residues. The CDR3 nucleotides are TGCAGCTATGAGAAGACTAGCGGGCCAGATACGCAGTATTTT. This translates into CSYEKTSGPDTQYF.

This clonotype turned up a few times. The chain joins TRBV12-3 or TRBV12-4 to TRBJ2-5; 11 bases are shared with TRBD1. Trimming removed 8 bases from V and 4 bases from J; junction bases left unmatched: 15. The CDR3 sequence is 17 residues long. For the CDR3, the DNA is TGTGCCAGCCGAACGGGGACAGGGGGGGTGGGAGGAGAGACCCAGTACTTC. Protein sequence: CASRTGTGGVGGETQYF.

The sample holds many counts of this clonotype. V and J are TRBV12-3 or TRBV12-4 and TRBJ1-2; 7 nucleotides line up with TRBD1. The ends lost 2 bases at V and 8 bases at J; junction bases unmatched: 5. The CDR3 covers 13 residues. The CDR3 spells CASSLRGQYGYTF. For the CDR3, the DNA is TGTGCCAGCAGTTTACGGGGACAGTACGGCTACACCTTC.

The V call is TRBV20-1, the J call TRBJ2-5; the D gene is possibly TRBD1 (5 bases). The CDR3 has 13 amino acids. Germline loops: CDR1 DFQATT, CDR2 SNEGSKA (reference sequence). V was pared by 3 bases and J by 2 bases, with 10 bases between. CDR3 nucleotides: TGCAGTGCTAGGGAACAGGAACAAGAGACCCAGTACTTC. This gives the protein CSAREQEQETQYF.

This chain joins TRBV20-1 and TRBJ2-7; D perhaps matches TRBD1 (6 bases). Trimming cost V 5 bases and J 0 bases, with 11 bases left between them. The CDR3 length is 13 residues. Per germline, CDR1 DFQATT and CDR2 SNEGSKA (reference sequence). Here the CDR3 reads CSAHRDNSYEQYF. Written as DNA, the CDR3 is TGCAGTGCTCACCGGGACAACTCCTACGAGCAGTACTTC.

The V and J genes are TRBV10-3 and TRBJ2-3; the D is unclear. Germline V gene lookup returns CDR1 ENHRY and CDR2 SYGVKD. V lost 2 bases and J 0 bases, leaving 6 bases between the germline ends. The CDR3 totals 14 residues. The DNA of the CDR3 is TGTGCCATCAGTGAGAAGCCCAGCACAGATACGCAGTATTTT. Its translation is CAISEKPSTDTQYF.

This clonotype was counted once. This chain links TRBV6-5 with TRBJ1-4; 7 positions match TRBD1. The CDR3 has 13 residues. Per germline, CDR1 MNHEY and CDR2 SVGAGI. The junction had 6 bases not matched to a gene; V was cut back by 7 bases and J by 7 bases. For the CDR3, the DNA is TGTGCCAGCAAGGTACAGGGGACTGAAAAACTGTTTTTT. Translated: CASKVQGTEKLFF.

The CDR3 nucleotides read TGTGCCAGCAGCTTTGATCTGTCTAACTATGGCTACACCTTC. Protein product: CASSFDLSNYGYTF. The rearrangement joins TRBV5-4 to TRBJ1-2; unclear D gene. V lost 2 bases, J lost 0 bases, and 8 bases lay in between. Germline-derived CDR1 and CDR2 are SGHNT and YYREEE (reference sequence). This CDR3 comprises 14 residues.

V and J are TRBV9 and TRBJ2-2; D is ambiguous. The V end lost 0 bases, the J end lost 3 bases, and 12 bases lay between the germline ends. The CDR3 contains 16 residues. Per germline, CDR1 SGDLS and CDR2 YYNGEE. Here the CDR3 reads CASSVVRYPDTGELFF. In nucleotides, the CDR3 is TGTGCCAGCAGCGTAGTGCGCTACCCCGACACCGGGGAGCTGTTTTTT.

There are many counts of this clonotype. The chain couples TRBV7-3 to TRBJ1-1, with 8 bases identical to TRBD1. V lost 3 bases and J lost 3; bases outside the gene matches: 3. Germline V lookup: CDR1 SGHTA, CDR2 FQGTGA. CDR3 length equals 14 residues. CDR3 nucleotides: TGTGCCAGCAGCTTGGACAGGGTAGACACTGAAGCTTTCTTT. Its translation is CASSLDRVDTEAFF.